Listed here are 22 T cell receptor beta chains from one sample, sequenced in a study of blood T cell repertoires in COVID-19. Some clones are missing from TCRdb's copy, which holds only in-frame ones; the method was immunoSEQ multiplex PCR. Here the sample spans about 350,000 clones, around nine tenths being singletons. The sample taken for sequencing was peripheral blood. The receptors shown here come from a woman in her fifties or sixties with COVID-19, enrolled during active disease.

The V and J genes are TRBV6-1 and TRBJ1-2; possibly TRBD1 for D (6 bases). The CDR3 covers 15 residues. The V end lost 1 base, the J end lost 8 bases, and 17 bases lay between the germline ends. Germline values: CDR1 MNHNS, CDR2 SASEGT. The CDR3 coding sequence is TGTGCCAGCAGTGAAGGGGGCCTTCAGGGGCGAGGCTACACCTTC. It is translated as CASSEGGLQGRGYTF.

This sequence joins TRBV28 and TRBJ1-2, with 8 positions matching TRBD1. Per germline, CDR1 MDHEN and CDR2 SYDVKM. With V trimmed by 3 bases and J by 8 bases, 14 bases remained unmatched. This CDR3 spans 16 amino acids. The CDR3 protein is CASSFLHSLRGLGYTF. The CDR3 DNA sequence: TGTGCCAGCAGTTTTTTACATTCGCTCAGGGGGCTGGGCTACACCTTC.

This rearrangement joins TRBV5-1 to TRBJ1-1; 7 positions agree with TRBD1. Germline V CDR1 and CDR2: SGHRS, YFSETQ. CDR3 size: 13 residues. Germline trimming cut 8 bases from V and 3 bases from J; bases unmatched to any gene: 7. Written as DNA, the CDR3 is TGCGCCAGGGACAGGTCCGGTGACACTGAAGCTTTCTTT. Its protein is CARDRSGDTEAFF.

The V gene is TRBV9, the J gene TRBJ1-1, with D maybe TRBD1 (5 bases). From germline, CDR1 is SGDLS and CDR2 YYNGEE. V gave up 4 bases and J gave up 4 bases, with 26 bases separating them. The CDR3 runs to 18 residues. The CDR3 DNA reads TGTGCCAGCAGCCCCCGACTGGGGGGGAGTAGGTTCGTCACTGAAGCTTTCTTT. This translates into CASSPRLGGSRFVTEAFF.

The J gene is TRBJ2-7, the V gene TRBV5-6; 7 bases agree with TRBD1. In germline, CDR1 is SGHDT, CDR2 YYEEEE. With 0 bases clipped from V and 9 bases from J, the junction kept 3 bases outside the gene matches. CDR3 length: 12 residues. DNA for the CDR3: TGTGCCAGCAGCTTGGGACAGGGCGGGCAGTACTTC. The encoded protein is CASSLGQGGQYF.

The V gene is TRBV5-6, the J gene TRBJ2-1, with D tentatively TRBD1 (6 bases). The CDR3 is made up of 16 amino acids. The ends were cut back, 7 bases at V and 7 bases at J, with 24 bases in the middle. Germline lookup yields CDR1 SGHDT and CDR2 YYEEEE. The CDR3 nucleotides are TGTGCCAGCTGGGGGCTTGGGTGGGGGCGCGATAATGAGCAGTTCTTC. Its translation: CASWGLGWGRDNEQFF.

This chain uses TRBV7-8 with TRBJ1-2; 8 bases line up with TRBD1. J lost 7 bases, V lost 5 bases, and 9 bases had no gene match. This CDR3 is built from 14 residues. Germline values: CDR1 SGHVS, CDR2 FQNEAQ. CDR3: CASSTTGQAFGYTF. The CDR3 bases are TGTGCCAGCAGCACCACGGGACAGGCTTTTGGCTACACCTTC.

The V gene is TRBV21-1, the J gene TRBJ2-3; TRBD2 is the table's D call and was not checked against the DNA. TRBV21-1 is termed a pseudogene. The CDR3 contains 20 residues. CDR3 residues: CASSKGDPAGGTSRGDTQYF. CDR3 sequence (DNA): TGTGCCAGCAGCAAAGGAGATCCCGCAGGCGGGACTAGCAGGGGAGATACGCAGTATTTT.

This chain connects TRBV2 to TRBJ1-6; D is ambiguous. V was cut by 4 bases and J by 6 bases, with 7 bases left in between. Per the germline V gene, CDR1 is SNHLY and CDR2 is FYNNEI. The CDR3 contains 13 residues. CDR3 sequence reads: CASSAEANSPLHF. As DNA, the CDR3 is TGTGCCAGCAGTGCCGAGGCTAATTCACCCCTCCACTTT.

This clone showed up just once. The gene calls are TRBV2 and TRBJ2-2; D call uncertain. CDR3 size: 11 residues. Looked up from germline, CDR1 is SNHLY and CDR2 is FYNNEI. Trimming pared 6 bases from V and 7 bases from J, leaving 6 bases between. The CDR3 reads CASRASGELFF. The CDR3 nucleotides are TGTGCCAGCAGGGCCAGCGGGGAGCTGTTTTTT. The full variable domain, with the rest looked up from reference TRBV2 and TRBJ2-2, is EPEVTQTPSHQVTQMGQEVILRCVPISNHLYFYWYRQILGQKVEFLVSFYNNEISEKSEIFDDQFSVERPDGSNFTLKIRSTKLEDSAMYFCASRASGELFFGEGSRLTVL.

The rearrangement uses TRBV19 and TRBJ1-2; no reliable D call. This CDR3 contains 12 residues. V shed 5 bases and J shed 8 bases, with 12 bases lying between them. Germline lookup yields CDR1 LNHDA and CDR2 SQIVND (reference sequence). CDR3 protein: CASSDGAFGYTF. CDR3 coding DNA: TGTGCCAGTAGTGATGGTGCGTTCGGCTACACCTTC.

The rearrangement links TRBV18 to TRBJ2-1; a weak D match, TRBD2 (7 bases). Deletions cut 0 bases from V and 5 bases from J, with 14 bases between. The CDR3 consists of 16 residues. The germline CDR1 and CDR2 sequences are KGHSH and LQKENI. CDR3 residues: CASSPPGGTYNNEQFF. CDR3 sequence (DNA): TGTGCCAGCTCACCACCGGGAGGGACATATAACAATGAGCAGTTCTTC.

The chain employs TRBV19 and TRBJ2-3; 7 nucleotides line up with TRBD1. Germline trimming cut 5 bases from V and 4 bases from J; bases unmatched to any gene: 3. The CDR3 is made up of 13 amino acids. The germline CDR1 and CDR2 sequences are LNHDA and SQIVND (reference sequence). CDR3: CASSRTGADTQYF. The CDR3, as DNA: TGTGCCAGTAGTCGAACAGGGGCAGATACGCAGTATTTT. Full variable domain (missing parts from reference TRBV19 and TRBJ2-3): DGGITQSPKYLFRKEGQNVTLSCEQNLNHDAMYWYRQDPGQGLRLIYYSQIVNDFQKGDIAEGYSVSREKKESFPLTVTSAQKNPTAFYLCASSRTGADTQYFGPGTRLTVL.

The gene calls are TRBV19 and TRBJ2-7; tentative D call: TRBD1 (5 bases). The germline V gene encodes CDR1 LNHDA and CDR2 SQIVND (reference sequence). Trimming left V 5 bases short and J 3 bases short, with 11 bases between. CDR3 length: 13 residues. The CDR3 nucleotides read TGTGCCAGTAGTCCAGGGTGGGTCTACGAGCAGTACTTC. Encoded protein: CASSPGWVYEQYF.

The chain couples TRBV7-9 to TRBJ2-5, with TRBD1 matching 7 bases. In germline, CDR1 is SEHNR, CDR2 FQNEAQ (reference sequence). The CDR3 covers 15 residues. J was trimmed by 2 bases and V by 5 bases; bases with no gene match: 8. The CDR3 region is CASSRLGTVQETQYF. In DNA, the CDR3 is TGTGCCAGCAGCCGACTTGGGACAGTACAAGAGACCCAGTACTTC.

The sample holds a few counts of this clone. The chain joins TRBV3-1 (or the pseudogene TRBV3-2) to TRBJ1-4, with unresolved D. V dropped 1 base and J dropped 4 bases, with 4 bases sitting between them. The CDR3 consists of 13 residues. Per the germline V gene, CDR1 is LGHDT and CDR2 is YNNKEL (reference sequence). CDR3 residues: CASSQVVNEKLFF. The CDR3 DNA is TGTGCCAGCAGCCAAGTCGTTAATGAAAAACTGTTTTTT.

Of note for this clone: Other DNA sequences from this sample encode an identical CDR3 as well. The chain employs TRBV25-1 and TRBJ2-7, with 9 nucleotides matching TRBD1. From germline, CDR1 is MGHDK and CDR2 SYGVNS. V shed 9 bases, J shed 3 bases, and the junction held 12 bases outside the gene matches. CDR3 length equals 15 residues. As DNA, the CDR3 is TGTGCCAGTACCACCGACAGGGGGAAAAACTACGAGCAGTACTTC. Protein sequence: CASTTDRGKNYEQYF.

Turning to this clone: A junction boundary mismatches the germline segment, possibly from a read error. V usage is TRBV6-5 and J usage is TRBJ2-5; D is ambiguous. Germline lookup yields CDR1 MNHEY and CDR2 SVGAGI. The CDR3 is 11 residues long. For the CDR3, the DNA is TGTGCCAGCACTTACGGGCAGACCCAGTACTTC. This codes for CASTYGQTQYF.

The chain links TRBV3-1 (or the pseudogene TRBV3-2) to TRBJ1-1, with 11 bases aligning to TRBD1. Trimming removed 4 bases from V and 0 bases from J; junction bases left unmatched: 4. The CDR3 consists of 16 residues. Germline V gene data show CDR1 as LGHDT and CDR2 as YNNKEL (reference sequence). The CDR3 loop is CASSRGQGGLNTEAFF. The CDR3 region has the DNA TGTGCCAGCAGCCGGGGACAGGGGGGGTTGAACACTGAAGCTTTCTTT.

The chain has TRBV20-1 and TRBJ2-3, with 7 nucleotides matching TRBD2. This CDR3 contains 17 residues. V was pared by 3 bases and J by 1 base, with 13 bases of the junction left unmatched. Germline lookup yields CDR1 DFQATT and CDR2 SNEGSKA (reference sequence). This chain's CDR3 is CSASRAGTYAGTDTQYF. The CDR3 DNA reads as TGCAGTGCTAGTAGAGCGGGGACCTACGCCGGCACAGATACGCAGTATTTT.

The rearrangement joins TRBV19 to TRBJ1-3; 7 nucleotides line up with TRBD1. The CDR3 has 16 residues. In germline, CDR1 is LNHDA, CDR2 SQIVND (reference sequence). V shed 5 bases, J shed 0 bases, and the junction held 7 bases outside the gene matches. The CDR3 spells CASSPARDSSGNTIYF. CDR3 DNA sequence: TGTGCCAGTAGTCCCGCCCGGGACAGCTCTGGAAACACCATATATTTT. Full variable domain (outside the CDR3, taken from reference TRBV19 and TRBJ1-3): DGGITQSPKYLFRKEGQNVTLSCEQNLNHDAMYWYRQDPGQGLRLIYYSQIVNDFQKGDIAEGYSVSREKKESFPLTVTSAQKNPTAFYLCASSPARDSSGNTIYFGEGSWLTVV.

The rearrangement uses TRBV7-3 and TRBJ1-1; D is perhaps TRBD1 (5 bases). The CDR3 consists of 15 residues. With 5 bases removed from V and 0 bases from J, the gap between germline ends came to 13 bases. Germline lookup yields CDR1 SGHTA and CDR2 FQGTGA. CDR3 in amino acids: CASSAGHPMNTEAFF. CDR3 DNA: TGTGCCAGCAGCGCTGGACATCCTATGAACACTGAAGCTTTCTTT.